The 27 T cell receptor beta chains below come from one sample, sequenced in a study of cytomegalovirus exposure and HLA in healthy donors (dated 2017 in TCRdb). The library was prepared using the immunoSEQ multiplex PCR assay. TCRdb holds this immuneACCESS table with in-frame rearrangements only. Some clones are missing; in checked studies, unresolved V genes explain under half, and the rest has no known cause. A total of 250,000 to 350,000 clones appear in this sample, 86% of them only once. The ten largest make up around 0.84% of the sample. Sequences were obtained from PBMCs. These receptors were taken from a young woman in good health and CMV-seronegative.

The V and J genes are TRBV27 and TRBJ1-1, with 8 bases matching TRBD1. With 5 bases clipped from V and 6 bases from J, the junction kept 5 bases outside the gene matches. CDR3 length: 13 amino acids. From germline, CDR1 is MNHEY and CDR2 SMNVEV (reference sequence). CDR3 DNA sequence: TGTGCCAGCAGTCCCGGGACAGGCGCTGAAGCTTTCTTT. As protein: CASSPGTGAEAFF.

The gene calls are TRBV11-3 and TRBJ2-3; D perhaps matches TRBD1 (6 bases). Trimming shortened V by 4 bases and J by 6 bases, and 14 bases separated the two germline ends. This CDR3 contains 14 residues. Germline CDR1 SGHNT, CDR2 YENEEA. CDR3 coding DNA: TGTGCCAGCAGCTCAGGGGATCCGGCGGATACGCAGTATTTT. Amino acids: CASSSGDPADTQYF.

The chain recombines TRBV28 with TRBJ2-7; the D gene is possibly TRBD2 (5 bases). Germline assignment: CDR1 MDHEN and CDR2 SYDVKM. V shed 5 bases and J shed 7 bases, with 18 bases lying between them. CDR3 length: 14 amino acids. DNA for the CDR3: TGTGCCAGCAGTCCTGCTATCGGGGTCGGTGAGCAGTACTTC. Residues: CASSPAIGVGEQYF.

The chain joins TRBV5-8 to TRBJ1-2; D gene unclear. Germline V gene data show CDR1 as SGHTS and CDR2 as YDEGEE. The V gene lost 4 bases and the J gene lost 2 bases, with 6 bases spanning the gap. The CDR3 runs 12 residues. CDR3 nucleotides: TGTGCCAGCAGCGCCCAGAACTATGGCTACACCTTC. Translation gives CASSAQNYGYTF.

This clone was picked up a small number of times. Other DNA sequences within the sample encode an identical CDR3. In DNA form, the CDR3 reads TGTGCCAGCAGTTTATCGGCGGGGGGGACCTACAATGAGCAGTTCTTC. Protein sequence: CASSLSAGGTYNEQFF. The chain couples TRBV27 to TRBJ2-1; 9 bases map to TRBD2. CDR1 is MNHEY and CDR2 is SMNVEV in the germline V gene (reference sequence). The CDR3 covers 16 residues. After removal of 0 bases from V and 2 bases from J, the junction contained 2 bases not matched to a gene.

A single count supports this clone. This sequence joins TRBV15 and TRBJ1-5; 7 bases map to TRBD1. Germline V lookup: CDR1 LNHNV, CDR2 YYDKDF (reference sequence). V lost 1 base and J lost 7; bases outside the gene matches: 4. This CDR3 contains 14 residues. CDR3 coding DNA: TGTGCCACCAGCAGAGCGACAGGGAGACAGCCCCAGCATTTT. Translation: CATSRATGRQPQHF.

The chain recombines TRBV6-6 with TRBJ2-2; perhaps TRBD1 as D (6 bases). V lost 5 bases and J lost 6, with 7 bases in between. The CDR3 spans 12 residues. Germline CDR1 MNHNY, CDR2 SVGAGI (reference sequence). The CDR3 loop is CASSKGAGELFF. In nucleotides, the CDR3 is TGTGCCAGCAGTAAGGGGGCCGGGGAGCTGTTTTTT.

This clone was detected a few times. V gene TRBV25-1 combines with J gene TRBJ2-3, with TRBD1 as a possible D gene (6 bases). V gave up 4 bases and J gave up 2 bases, with 19 bases separating them. Germline CDR1 reads MGHDK; CDR2 reads SYGVNS. The CDR3 is 17 amino acids. CDR3: CASSGKTGAFITDTQYF. The CDR3 nucleotides read TGTGCCAGCAGTGGTAAGACAGGAGCCTTTATCACAGATACGCAGTATTTT.

The rearrangement links TRBV18 to TRBJ2-3, with D unclear. V lost 6 bases to trimming and J lost 1 base, with 11 bases between them. This CDR3 is 14 amino acids long. The germline gives CDR1 KGHSH, CDR2 LQKENI. CDR3 protein: CASSPGGGTDTQYF. CDR3 in DNA: TGTGCCAGCTCCCCGGGTGGAGGCACAGATACGCAGTATTTT. The variable domain in full, with the rest retrieved from reference TRBV18 and TRBJ2-3, is NAGVMQNPRHLVRRRGQEARLRCSPMKGHSHVYWYRQLPEEGLKFMVYLQKENIIDESGMPKERFSAEFPKEGPSILRIQQVVRGDSAAYFCASSPGGGTDTQYFGPGTRLTVL.

There are a few counts of this clone. The V and J genes are TRBV9 and TRBJ1-3; TRBD1 might be the D (6 bases). The CDR3 has 16 residues. Looked up from germline, CDR1 is SGDLS and CDR2 is YYNGEE. V shed 3 bases and J shed 2 bases, with 15 bases lying between them. The DNA for the CDR3 is TGTGCCAGCAGCGCAGAACAGGGTCCTGCTGGAAACACCATATATTTT. Its translation: CASSAEQGPAGNTIYF.

V and J are TRBV6-5 and TRBJ1-5, with unresolved D. Per the germline V gene, CDR1 is MNHEY and CDR2 is SVGAGI. Trimming pared 2 bases from V and 5 bases from J, leaving 7 bases between. There are 13 residues in the CDR3. The DNA of the CDR3 is TGTGCCAGCAGTTACGAGGTTGATCAGCCCCAGCATTTT. It translates to CASSYEVDQPQHF.

The chain joins TRBV9 to TRBJ2-3; D unresolved. Trimming removed 3 bases from V and 4 bases from J, with 15 bases in between. The CDR3 is 15 residues long. Germline CDR1 and CDR2: SGDLS and YYNGEE. The CDR3 nucleotides are TGTGCCAGCAGCGAGAATAGCCTGCCCCCAGATACGCAGTATTTT. Its translation: CASSENSLPPDTQYF.

This chain connects TRBV6-5 to TRBJ2-7, with a weak D call TRBD1 (5 bases). V lost 5 bases and J lost 8, with 19 bases in between. The CDR3 is made up of 14 amino acids. Germline V lookup: CDR1 MNHEY, CDR2 SVGAGI. Here the CDR3 DNA reads TGTGCCAGCAGTCAGAAACCCCAGGGAAATCAGCAGTACTTC. It specifies CASSQKPQGNQQYF.

This clone has a single count. A much larger clone differs by one base, so this may be a read error. Other DNA sequences in the sample encode the same CDR3. The chain couples TRBV7-2 to TRBJ2-3; D gene ambiguous. The V end was cut by 5 bases, the J end by 2 bases, with 5 bases between. Germline V gives CDR1 SGHTA, CDR2 FQGNSA. The CDR3 consists of 12 residues. CDR3: CASSPNTDTQYF. CDR3 DNA sequence: TGTGCCAGCAGCCCTAACACAGATACGCAGTATTTT.

V gene TRBV27 combines with J gene TRBJ2-3, with 7 positions matching TRBD1. V lost 3 bases, J lost 4 bases, and 4 bases stayed unmatched. CDR3 length: 14 residues. The V gene's germline CDR1 is MNHEY and CDR2 SMNVEV (reference sequence). CDR3 protein: CASSFWTGADTQYF. The CDR3 DNA sequence: TGTGCCAGCAGTTTTTGGACAGGAGCAGATACGCAGTATTTT.

This chain links TRBV9 with TRBJ2-3, with 7 bases fitting TRBD1. V lost 4 bases to trimming and J lost 4 bases; unmatched junction nucleotides: 9. The CDR3 is 15 residues long. Per the germline V gene, CDR1 is SGDLS and CDR2 is YYNGEE. The CDR3 nucleotides are TGTGCCAGCAGCCCGACAGGGTTTAGGGCAGATACGCAGTATTTT. This codes for CASSPTGFRADTQYF.

This clone was counted once. The CDR3 DNA is TGTGCCAGCAGTTACGGGGAGGGCGCGGATACGCAGTATTTT. It yields the protein CASSYGEGADTQYF. The chain combines TRBV6-5 with TRBJ2-3; 7 bases are a match to TRBD2. Trimming removed 2 bases from V and 6 bases from J; junction bases left unmatched: 5. The CDR3 has 14 amino acids. The V gene's germline CDR1 is MNHEY and CDR2 SVGAGI.

CDR3 nucleotides: TGTGCCAGCAGTTCTGGAATGGGACTGCAAGCTAACTATGGCTACACCTTC. This gives the protein CASSSGMGLQANYGYTF. This chain links TRBV28 with TRBJ1-2; weak D call: TRBD1 (5 bases). V lost 4 bases and J lost 0, with 18 bases in between. The CDR3 runs to 17 residues. Germline CDR1 and CDR2: MDHEN and SYDVKM.

The rearrangement joins TRBV4-2 to TRBJ2-1; 11 bases align to TRBD2. The germline V gene encodes CDR1 LGHNA and CDR2 YNFKEQ. J lost 6 bases, V lost 1 base, and 2 bases had no gene match. This CDR3 is 15 amino acids long. This CDR3 reads CASSQGLAGGNEQFF. The DNA of the CDR3 is TGTGCCAGCAGCCAAGGCCTAGCGGGAGGCAATGAGCAGTTCTTC.

This rearrangement joins TRBV7-2 to TRBJ2-7; maybe TRBD1 (7 bases). Deletions cut 5 bases from V and 8 bases from J, with 19 bases between. The CDR3 covers 14 residues. CDR1 is SGHTA, CDR2 FQGNSA, per germline. DNA of the CDR3: TGTGCCAGCAGCCTGAGTCCGGCAGGGGGGCAGCAGTACTTC. This translates into CASSLSPAGGQQYF.

This clone was picked up one time. The chain uses TRBV4-3 and TRBJ2-2; D may be TRBD2 (7 bases). Looked up from germline, CDR1 is LGHNA and CDR2 is YSLEER. V lost 1 base and J lost 5, with 14 bases in between. This CDR3 contains 16 residues. The CDR3 is CASSQVFRGGTGELFF. The CDR3 DNA is TGCGCCAGCAGCCAAGTGTTCAGGGGAGGGACCGGGGAGCTGTTTTTT.

V and J are TRBV5-1 and TRBJ2-6, with TRBD1 as a possible D gene (6 bases). From germline, CDR1 is SGHRS and CDR2 YFSETQ. This CDR3 has 16 amino acids. Trimming pared 7 bases from V and 0 bases from J, leaving 14 bases between. CDR3 protein: CASYRDTSSGANVLTF. CDR3 sequence (DNA): TGCGCCAGCTACCGGGACACTAGCTCTGGGGCCAACGTCCTGACTTTC.

In this sample, this clone turned up a few times. The V and J genes are TRBV12-5 and TRBJ2-2; TRBD2 agrees at 13 bases. CDR1 LGHNT and CDR2 FRNRAP come from the germline V gene. J gave up 3 bases and V 2 bases, and 6 bases lay outside the gene matches. This CDR3 is built from 18 residues. CDR3 coding DNA: TGTGCTAGTGGTTTGTCCTGGACTAGCGGGAGTTACACCGGGGAGCTGTTTTTT. It translates to CASGLSWTSGSYTGELFF.

CDR3 loop: CASSLSAAANYGYTF. CDR3 sequence (DNA): TGCGCCAGCAGCTTGTCAGCGGCGGCTAACTATGGCTACACCTTC. V gene TRBV5-1 combines with J gene TRBJ1-2; D not certain. The CDR3 runs 15 residues. Trimming cost V 1 base and J 0 bases, with 10 bases left between them. Germline loops: CDR1 SGHRS, CDR2 YFSETQ.

This chain connects TRBV10-3 to TRBJ1-5, with D possibly TRBD1 on 6 matching bases. With 4 bases removed from V and 4 bases from J, the gap between germline ends came to 11 bases. The germline V gene has CDR1 ENHRY and CDR2 SYGVKD. The CDR3 is 14 amino acids. CDR3 bases: TGTGCCATCAGTGCCAGACAGGATAATCAGCCCCAGCATTTT. This gives the protein CAISARQDNQPQHF.

The V call is TRBV2, the J call TRBJ1-4; D is unclear. Germline V gene lookup returns CDR1 SNHLY and CDR2 FYNNEI. This CDR3 spans 15 amino acids. Trimming shortened V by 4 bases and J by 8 bases, and 17 bases separated the two germline ends. Written as DNA, the CDR3 is TGTGCCAGCAGTGGAATGACTACTGAAGCCGAAAAACTGTTTTTT. Its protein product is CASSGMTTEAEKLFF.

This clone was seen once. The chain employs TRBV6-1 and TRBJ2-1, with D possibly being TRBD2 (6 bases). Germline loops: CDR1 MNHNS, CDR2 SASEGT. V was shortened by 2 bases and J by 8 bases, with 16 bases between the two germline ends. This CDR3 spans 15 amino acids. The CDR3 DNA reads TGTGCCAGCAGTGAACTATCACCGGGACTCGATGAGCAGTTCTTC. Protein product: CASSELSPGLDEQFF.